This TCR beta chain was sequenced during a study of blood T cell repertoires in COVID-19. Study information: Donors in the United States, Italy and Spain gave samples during acute or convalescent COVID-19. Sources were T cells, B-cell-depleted T cells, or PBMCs; the material itself was cDNA or gDNA.

Original data processing: Reference gene primer amplification gave estimated nucleated cell counts. Profiling relied on immunoSEQ multiplex PCR, and the TCRdb table lists in-frame clones only, not all of them. V and J calls and clone size are as listed in that table; D and trimming were resolved from the DNA. The sample shows 26,000 or so clones, 89% of them seen only once. The CDR3 extends over 13 amino acids. After removal of 11 bases from V and 1 base from J, the junction contained 4 bases not matched to a gene. Germline V lookup: CDR1 SNHLY, CDR2 FYNNEI. The chain carries TRBV2 and TRBJ2-2, with TRBD2 matching 7 bases. The receptor was derived from a human donor in a cohort sampled during active COVID-19. The material sequenced was peripheral blood. CDR3 region: CAGAGVNTGELFF. The CDR3, as DNA: TGTGCCGGGGCGGGGGTGAACACCGGGGAGCTGTTTTTT.